The sequence of this T cell receptor beta chain was determined in a study of blood T cells in healthy people across ages. Concerning this clonotype itself: Its specificity is not known.

Peripheral blood from each donor was collected in a volume of roughly 9.8 milliliters. Study-level results: The donors' CMV status was not determined, possibly confounding changes in expanded clonotypes. The study found more naive CD4+ cells and higher diversity in long-lived than aged donors.

A second about 6 to 12 cycle PCR used barcoded and J-beta primers. TCRdb fed the 5' RACE reads into MiXCR, producing one record per CDR3 protein. Seen here are around 1.5 million distinct CDR3 sequences, 42% observed once, and the top ten hold roughly 7.7%. Germline CDR1 SQVTM, CDR2 ANQGSEA. Trimming removed 6 bases at V and 5 bases at J, with 18 bases between. The CDR3 has 14 amino acids. This chain uses TRBV29-1 with TRBJ2-3; D may be TRBD1 (6 bases). The source material was blood. This clonotype originated in a woman younger than 30 in good health. The chain's CDR3 is CSVALVGAVDTQYF. As DNA, the CDR3 is TGCAGCGTGGCCTTGGTGGGGGCCGTAGATACGCAGTATTTT.